What follows describes a single T cell receptor (beta chain). Data came from immunoSEQ multiplex PCR; TCRdb stores just in-frame clones and leaves some out. The table shows around 90,000 clones, with approximately 86% occurring only once. The CDR3 is made up of 14 amino acids. Per the germline V gene, CDR1 is ENHRY and CDR2 is SYGVKD. With 7 bases removed from V and 0 bases from J, the gap between germline ends came to 13 bases. Recruited during active infection, patients (from Seattle) were subsequently followed longitudinally. This sample was included in a study of blood T cell repertoires in COVID-19. Whole-study context: COVID-19 samples from acute and convalescent phases originated in the United States, Italy and Spain. Sample material is recorded as cDNA or gDNA derived from T cells, B-cell-depleted T cells, or PBMCs.

The TCR was taken from a man in his fifties with COVID-19, enrolled during active disease. The source material was peripheral blood. The rearrangement uses TRBV10-3 and TRBJ2-7; maybe TRBD1 (5 bases). CDR3 region: CAIMNRSNSYEQYF. The CDR3 nucleotides are TGTGCCATCATGAACAGGAGTAACTCCTACGAGCAGTACTTC.